The clone carrying this T cell receptor beta chain was seen many times. Its antigen is undetermined. This specimen belongs to a study of response to subunit inactivated influenza vaccine. Findings of the study overall: Every seasonal influenza vaccination brings in few new T cells, the authors suggested.

TCRdb re-called the RT-PCR reads with MiXCR, one entry per CDR3 protein. This table holds around 250,000 distinct CDR3 sequences, less than 15% found once. The TCR was taken from a man aged 50 or older who received an inactivated influenza vaccine. Sequenced material: non-naive T cells sorted from PBMCs, taken approximately 15 days before vaccination.

The CDR3 nucleotides are TGTGCCATCAGTGGGACTACCGGGGAGCTGTTTTTT. Residues: CAISGTTGELFF. The chain couples TRBV10-3 to TRBJ2-2; D is possibly TRBD2 (5 bases). Germline values: CDR1 ENHRY, CDR2 SYGVKD. The CDR3 has 12 residues. V dropped 4 bases and J dropped 5 bases, with 5 bases sitting between them.